This entry features one T cell receptor beta chain sequence. In the original processing: Estimates of nucleated cell counts were drawn from the amplification of reference gene primers. Generated by immunoSEQ multiplex PCR, the TCRdb table keeps only in-frame clones and is missing some. That table gives V, J and clone size, and the DNA gave D and trimming. The table includes about 48,000 clones, approximately 90% detected once. This record comes from a study of blood T cell repertoires in COVID-19. Study context: PBMCs, B-cell-depleted T cells, or T cells were the source of the cDNA or gDNA that made up the material.

In terms of age and location, participants ranged from roughly 18 to 100 years and lived in about 25 US areas. Cohort assignment relied on participant-reported clinical history. This TCR came from a woman aged 50 to 65 who had recovered from COVID-19. Sequences were obtained from PBMCs or T cells enriched from blood (not recorded which).

The CDR3 loop reads CASPAPGLAGGPRYNEQFF. DNA of the CDR3: TGTGCCAGCCCTGCCCCGGGACTAGCGGGAGGGCCTAGGTACAATGAGCAGTTCTTC. The rearrangement joins TRBV18 to TRBJ2-1; 16 nucleotides align to TRBD2. V trimming: 8 bases; J trimming: 4 bases; junction bases outside the gene matches: 14. The CDR3 loop spans 19 amino acids. Germline V gene lookup returns CDR1 KGHSH and CDR2 LQKENI.